The rows below give T cell receptor beta chains drawn from one sample of a study of cytomegalovirus exposure and HLA in healthy donors. The repertoire was sequenced with immunoSEQ multiplex PCR; TCRdb's copy has only in-frame clones and lacks some. The sample has 140,000 to 150,000 clones, roughly 70% seen once. Source material: PBMCs. These receptors originate from a man between 60 and 75 years old in good health and CMV-seronegative. CDR3s include the opening cysteine and the closing phenylalanine or tryptophan. Each record gives: CDR3 length, J gene, clone size, D gene, V gene, CDR3 protein, CDR3 DNA. D genes are given only for firm matches. Clone size is stated in some rows and not others, as once, few, many or a class when expanded.

12,TRBJ1-6,few,-,TRBV6-6,CASGTYNSPLHF,TGTGCCAGCGGTACTTATAATTCACCCCTCCACTTT
16,TRBJ1-5,many,-,TRBV27,CASSSLPGGAGQPQHF,TGTGCCAGCAGTTCCCTACCGGGGGGCGCAGGTCAGCCCCAGCATTTT
14,TRBJ1-1,-,TRBD1,TRBV9,CASSVGGQGSEAFF,TGTGCCAGCAGCGTAGGGGGACAGGGTTCTGAAGCTTTCTTT
11,TRBJ2-1,-,-,TRBV28,CASSDIGEQFF,TGTGCCAGCAGTGATATCGGTGAGCAGTTCTTC
14,TRBJ1-5,-,TRBD1,TRBV5-1,CASSYGTGEQPQHF,TGCGCCAGCAGTTACGGGACAGGGGAACAGCCCCAGCATTTT
14,TRBJ1-3,-,TRBD1,TRBV29-1,CSALTGDSGNTIYF,TGCAGCGCCTTGACAGGGGACTCTGGAAACACCATATATTTT
15,TRBJ2-6,once,-,TRBV5-6,CASSFRGTGANVLTF,TGTGCCAGCAGCTTTCGAGGGACTGGGGCCAACGTCCTGACTTTC
16,TRBJ1-2,-,TRBD1,TRBV5-6,CASSRDRGRANYGYTF,TGTGCCAGCAGCCGGGACAGGGGTAGGGCTAACTATGGCTACACCTTC
16,TRBJ2-1,once,TRBD1,TRBV27,CASSPDRGLSGLEQFF,TGTGCCAGCAGCCCGGACAGGGGGCTGTCGGGACTCGAGCAGTTCTTC
15,TRBJ1-5,few,TRBD1,TRBV7-9,CASSLPGQGGEPQHF,TGTGCCAGCAGCCTACCCGGACAGGGCGGGGAGCCCCAGCATTTT
13,TRBJ2-7,many,-,TRBV6-5,CASSYSTAYEQYF,TGTGCCAGCAGTTACTCGACAGCCTACGAGCAGTACTTC
14,TRBJ2-3,-,TRBD1,TRBV7-8,CASNRQGGTDTQYF,TGTGCCAGCAATAGACAGGGGGGCACAGATACGCAGTATTTT
16,TRBJ2-7,few,-,TRBV4-2,CASSQNLRTEPYEQYF,TGTGCCAGCAGCCAGAATCTTCGGACAGAACCCTACGAGCAGTACTTC
17,TRBJ2-1,-,TRBD1,TRBV25-1,CASSEYGTGTGGNEQFF,TGTGCCAGCAGTGAATATGGGACAGGAACCGGAGGCAATGAGCAGTTCTTC
16,TRBJ2-7,-,TRBD1,TRBV7-2,CASSLAGQIISYEQYF,TGTGCCAGCAGCTTAGCGGGACAGATAATCTCCTACGAGCAGTACTTC
15,TRBJ1-5,-,TRBD1,TRBV28,CASSLTGDGDQPQHF,TGTGCCAGCAGTTTGACAGGGGATGGGGATCAGCCCCAGCATTTT
14,TRBJ1-3,few,-,TRBV4-1,CASSQGGGFNTIYF,TGCGCCAGCAGCCAAGGAGGAGGGTTCAACACCATATATTTT